The next 5 T cell receptor beta chains were all read from a single sample in a study of blood T cells in healthy people across ages. Using a J-beta primer mix together with a sample-barcoded 5' primer, a second PCR was run for roughly 7 to 11 cycles. One entry per CDR3 protein results from TCRdb running MiXCR on the 5' RACE reads. The table has around 500,000 distinct CDR3 sequences, 45% to 55% seen once. The sequencing input was blood. The receptor source for this set is a man older than 75 in good health.

A single count supports this clonotype. The J gene is TRBJ2-7, the V gene TRBV20-1; D tentatively fits TRBD1 or TRBD2 (5 bases each). The V end lost 0 bases, the J end lost 1 base, and 13 bases lay between the germline ends. The CDR3 covers 15 residues. The V gene's germline CDR1 is DFQATT and CDR2 SNEGSKA (reference sequence). As DNA, the CDR3 is TGCAGTGCTAGAGAGGGGACCGTGGAATCCTACGAGCAGTACTTC. Translation: CSAREGTVESYEQYF.

The chain employs TRBV28 and TRBJ1-4, with a tentative D call TRBD1 (6 bases). The CDR3 is 14 residues long. CDR1 and CDR2 from the germline V gene are MDHEN and SYDVKM. The V and J ends lost 4 bases and 3 bases respectively, with 9 bases between them. The CDR3 region has the DNA TGTGCCAGCAGTTCACAGGGACCTAATGAAAAACTGTTTTTT. Translating gives CASSSQGPNEKLFF.

V gene TRBV7-2 combines with J gene TRBJ2-3; 11 bases are shared with TRBD2. The CDR3 has 15 amino acids. CDR1 and CDR2 (germline): SGHTA, FQGNSA. V lost 4 bases and J lost 7; bases outside the gene matches: 7. The CDR3 reads CASSSRTSGPNTQYF. The CDR3 region has the DNA TGTGCCAGCAGCTCCCGGACTAGCGGGCCGAATACGCAGTATTTT.

A few counts support this clonotype. The V call is TRBV6-5, the J call TRBJ1-6; possibly TRBD1 for D (6 bases). With 2 bases removed from V and 8 bases from J, the gap between germline ends came to 10 bases. Germline values: CDR1 MNHEY, CDR2 SVGAGI. The CDR3 consists of 14 residues. The CDR3 loop is CASSYAQGDSPLHF. The CDR3 region has the DNA TGTGCCAGCAGTTACGCACAGGGCGATTCACCCCTCCACTTT.

This clonotype was recorded once. The chain recombines TRBV9 with TRBJ2-3; 7 positions match TRBD1. Trimming at V came to 0 bases and at J to 0 bases, leaving 4 bases not matched to a gene. This CDR3 is built from 16 residues. CDR1 and CDR2 (germline): SGDLS, YYNGEE. The CDR3 region is CASSVAGGTSTDTQYF. CDR3 nucleotides: TGTGCCAGCAGCGTAGCAGGGGGAACTAGCACAGATACGCAGTATTTT.